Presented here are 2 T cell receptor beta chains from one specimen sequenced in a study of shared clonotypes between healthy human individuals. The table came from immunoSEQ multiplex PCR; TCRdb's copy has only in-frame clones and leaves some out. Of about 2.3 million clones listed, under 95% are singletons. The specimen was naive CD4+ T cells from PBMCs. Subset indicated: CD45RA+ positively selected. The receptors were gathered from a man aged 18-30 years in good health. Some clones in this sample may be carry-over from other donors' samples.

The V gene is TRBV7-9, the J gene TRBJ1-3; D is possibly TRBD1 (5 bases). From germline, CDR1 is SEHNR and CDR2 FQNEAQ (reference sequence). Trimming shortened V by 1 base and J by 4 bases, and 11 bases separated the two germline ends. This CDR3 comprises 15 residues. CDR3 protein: CASSLGIGGGNTIYF. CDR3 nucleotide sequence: TGTGCCAGCAGCTTAGGTATCGGGGGAGGAAACACCATATATTTT.

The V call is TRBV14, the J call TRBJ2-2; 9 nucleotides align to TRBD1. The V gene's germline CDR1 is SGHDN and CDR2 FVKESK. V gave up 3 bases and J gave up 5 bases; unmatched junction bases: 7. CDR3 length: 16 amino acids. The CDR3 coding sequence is TGTGCCAGCAGCCACCGGACAGGGGAGGGGACCGGGGAGCTGTTTTTT. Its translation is CASSHRTGEGTGELFF.